The clone carrying this T cell receptor beta chain occurred many times. Trimming took 5 bases from V and 3 from J, leaving 12 bases between them. Per the germline V gene, CDR1 is SGHAT and CDR2 is FQNNGV. The CDR3 extends over 14 amino acids. This sample is drawn from a study of T cells in Graves' hyperthyroidism and ophthalmopathy. Amplification yielded TCR beta CDR3 regions, with RNA transcripts as the source. The HTBI set primed first-round TCR CDR3 RT-PCR. MiXCR, run by TCRdb on the multiplex PCR reads, gives a single entry per CDR3 protein. The sample shows approximately 400,000 distinct CDR3 sequences, approximately 15% of them seen only once.

The sequencing input was blood. The chain joins TRBV11-2 to TRBJ2-3; D is perhaps TRBD2 (6 bases). This TCR was sampled from a woman between 25 and 40 years old with Graves' ophthalmopathy. CDR3 in DNA: TGTGCCAGCAGCGCGGACTACTCAACAGATACGCAGTATTTT. Translation gives CASSADYSTDTQYF.